This T cell receptor (beta chain) was captured in a study of blood T cell repertoires in COVID-19. Germline assignment: CDR1 SGHRS and CDR2 YFSETQ. There are 12 residues in the CDR3. V was clipped by 7 bases and J by 0 bases, with 6 bases between them. The table lists this clone with a few counts. Clones were sequenced by immunoSEQ multiplex PCR, and TCRdb holds only the in-frame ones, with some missing. The top ten hold less than 3.5% of the sample, which has roughly 190,000 clones, 80% to 90% seen once. Sequenced sample: peripheral blood. The chain recombines TRBV5-1 with TRBJ2-3; unclear D gene. The TCR sequence derives from a man aged 45-65 years with active or convalescent COVID-19. The DNA for the CDR3 is TGCGCCAGCCGACTGAGCACAGATACGCAGTATTTT. Translating gives CASRLSTDTQYF.